The 3 T cell receptor beta chains in this list originate from one sample, sequenced in a study of spatial heterogeneity in lung cancer. The time point is: sample taken at primary tumor resection. TCRdb redid the calling of the 5' RACE reads with MiXCR, one entry per CDR3 protein. Of 20,000 to 30,000 distinct CDR3 sequences listed, roughly 9% are singletons. What these receptors recognize is not known. Study-wide results and limits: Tumors with more nonsynonymous mutations had more expanded intratumoral alpha and beta TCRs.

Sequencing was performed on lung tumor tissue, taken at surgery. These receptors were obtained from a male donor with early-stage non-small cell lung cancer.

This clonotype was observed at least ten times. CDR3: CASSLVMPTSRALAQYF. Written as DNA, the CDR3 is TGCGCCAGCAGCTTGGTAATGCCGACTAGCCGGGCGTTAGCGCAGTATTTT. This chain links TRBV5-1 with TRBJ2-3, with 7 bases aligning to TRBD2. CDR3 length equals 17 residues. Germline CDR1 reads SGHRS; CDR2 reads YFSETQ. Trimming at V came to 0 bases and at J to 10 bases, leaving 17 bases not matched to a gene.

This clonotype was recorded many times. CDR3 amino acids: CAVGEEGVSSPLHF. The CDR3 DNA reads TGTGCCGTAGGAGAAGAGGGTGTGTCTTCACCCCTCCACTTT. This chain connects TRBV10-3 to TRBJ1-6, with D unclear. The germline V gene encodes CDR1 ENHRY and CDR2 SYGVKD. This CDR3 is built from 14 residues. V dropped 11 bases and J dropped 9 bases, with 20 bases sitting between them.

The sample holds many counts of this clonotype. V gene TRBV10-3 combines with J gene TRBJ2-1, with TRBD2 matching 9 bases. Germline CDR1 is ENHRY and CDR2 is SYGVKD. CDR3 length: 18 amino acids. With V trimmed by 3 bases and J by 6 bases, 15 bases remained unmatched. The CDR3 bases are TGTGCCATCAGTGACCCCGGATTAGCGGGGGCTCGGGGCAATGAGCAGTTCTTC. This translates into CAISDPGLAGARGNEQFF.